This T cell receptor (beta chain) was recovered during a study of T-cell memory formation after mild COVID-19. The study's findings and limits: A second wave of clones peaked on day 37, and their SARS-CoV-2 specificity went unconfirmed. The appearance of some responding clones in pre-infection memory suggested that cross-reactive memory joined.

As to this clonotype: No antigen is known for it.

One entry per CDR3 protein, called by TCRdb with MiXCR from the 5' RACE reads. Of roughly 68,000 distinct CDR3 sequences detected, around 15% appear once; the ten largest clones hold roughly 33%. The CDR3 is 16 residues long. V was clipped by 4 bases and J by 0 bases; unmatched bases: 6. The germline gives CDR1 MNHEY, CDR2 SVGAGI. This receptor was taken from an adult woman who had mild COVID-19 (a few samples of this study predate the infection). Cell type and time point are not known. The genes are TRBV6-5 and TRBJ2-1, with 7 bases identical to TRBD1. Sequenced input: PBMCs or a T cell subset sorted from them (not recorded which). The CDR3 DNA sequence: TGTGCCAGCAGTTTTGACAGGGCCAGCTCCTACAATGAGCAGTTCTTC. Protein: CASSFDRASSYNEQFF.